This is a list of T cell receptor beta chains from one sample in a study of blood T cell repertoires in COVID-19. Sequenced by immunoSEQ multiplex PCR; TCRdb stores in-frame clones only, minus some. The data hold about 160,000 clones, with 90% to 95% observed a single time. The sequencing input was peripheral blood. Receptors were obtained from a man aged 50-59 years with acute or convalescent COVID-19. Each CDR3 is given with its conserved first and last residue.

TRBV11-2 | CASSLAGNTGELFF
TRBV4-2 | CASSQGIPPQGRTEAFF
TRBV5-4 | CASSLGPGTGESPLHF
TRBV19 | CASSYGLHRNEQFF
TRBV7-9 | CASSTSYNEQFF
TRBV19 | CASSTLPGWGNQPQHF
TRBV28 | CASSSGQGLQETQYF
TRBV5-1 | CASSAGTAGNTIYF
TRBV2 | CASRVGGPGNTIYF
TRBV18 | CASSPGTGFGYTF
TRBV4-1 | CASSQETTGGRQPQHF
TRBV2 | CASSVNSGNTEAFF
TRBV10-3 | CAISAGEREYNEQFF
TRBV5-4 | CASSFGQGARWEQYF
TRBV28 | CASVLGTGNTGELFF
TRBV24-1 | CATSDPGLADSLSYNEQFF
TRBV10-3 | CAIGQYREETQYF
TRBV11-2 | CASSLDQAPNYGYTF
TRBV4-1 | CASSQAEGGEQFF
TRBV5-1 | CASSWREQYTGELFF